The 21 T cell receptor beta chains below all came from one sample that was sequenced in a study of blood T cell repertoires in COVID-19. Sequenced by immunoSEQ multiplex PCR; TCRdb stores in-frame clones only, minus some. Among fewer than 200,000 clones listed, more than 70% were seen once. Sequenced sample: peripheral blood. These receptors all stem from an older woman with acute or convalescent COVID-19.

The V gene is TRBV27, the J gene TRBJ1-1; tentative D call: TRBD1 (5 bases). The CDR3 length is 17 residues. CDR1 MNHEY and CDR2 SMNVEV come from the germline V gene (reference sequence). V was cut by 1 base and J by 0 bases, with 15 bases left in between. DNA of the CDR3: TGTGCCAGCAGTTTATTGCTCGGGGGTAGGATGAACACTGAAGCTTTCTTT. It codes for CASSLLLGGRMNTEAFF.

This clone came up once. This rearrangement joins TRBV9 to TRBJ2-1; TRBD2 aligns across 13 bases. The CDR3 loop spans 16 amino acids. Germline-derived CDR1 and CDR2 are SGDLS and YYNGEE. J gave up 8 bases and V 3 bases, and 8 bases lay outside the gene matches. This CDR3 is CASSAIGTSGTYEQFF. The CDR3 DNA reads as TGTGCCAGCAGCGCAATAGGGACTAGCGGGACGTATGAGCAGTTCTTC.

V is TRBV6-5 and J is TRBJ2-7, with a possible D match to TRBD1 (6 bases). The V gene's germline CDR1 is MNHEY and CDR2 SVGAGI. The CDR3 is 13 residues long. Trimming cost V 6 bases and J 3 bases, with 12 bases left between them. CDR3 sequence (DNA): TGTGCCAGCAGCCAAGGACAGCACTACGAGCAGTACTTC. Its protein product is CASSQGQHYEQYF.

Here the CDR3 reads CARGQGDNEQFF. The CDR3 DNA sequence: TGTGCCAGGGGACAGGGGGACAATGAGCAGTTCTTC. The V and J genes are TRBV2 and TRBJ2-1; TRBD1 aligns across 11 bases. The CDR3 runs 12 residues. The germline gives CDR1 SNHLY, CDR2 FYNNEI. The ends lost 9 bases at V and 5 bases at J; junction bases unmatched: 0.

This clone was seen only once. The J gene is TRBJ1-1, the V gene TRBV4-1, with a possible D match to TRBD1 (5 bases). The length of the CDR3 is 14 residues. V shed 1 base and J shed 6 bases, with 12 bases lying between them. Germline-derived CDR1 and CDR2 are MGHRA and YSYEKL. The CDR3 loop reads CASSQARVSAEAFF. In DNA, the CDR3 is TGCGCCAGCAGCCAAGCCAGGGTGTCAGCTGAAGCTTTCTTT.

This clone has only a few counts. The chain links TRBV12-3 or TRBV12-4 to TRBJ1-2; TRBD1 matches 7 bases. The length of the CDR3 is 13 residues. Losses at the gene ends were 6 bases for V and 4 bases for J; bases not matched to a gene: 5. The CDR3 spells CASSRRGTYGYTF. The CDR3 DNA reads TGTGCCAGCAGCCGCAGGGGGACCTATGGCTACACCTTC.

V and J are TRBV29-1 and TRBJ2-1; TRBD1 might be the D (5 bases). The CDR3 extends over 12 amino acids. Germline V CDR1 and CDR2: SQVTM, ANQGSEA. V shed 0 bases and J shed 13 bases, with 13 bases lying between them. This CDR3 reads CSVEEGPADQFF. The DNA for the CDR3 is TGCAGCGTTGAAGAGGGGCCAGCAGACCAGTTCTTC.

The chain is built from TRBV28 and TRBJ1-1, with D maybe TRBD1 (6 bases). From germline, CDR1 is MDHEN and CDR2 SYDVKM. This CDR3 is built from 13 residues. Trimming cost V 1 base and J 5 bases, with 8 bases left between them. CDR3 bases: TGTGCCAGCAGTTTATCGGGACAAACTGAAGCTTTCTTT. Its translation is CASSLSGQTEAFF.

In this sample, this clone turned up a few times. This rearrangement joins TRBV2 to TRBJ1-5, with 8 nucleotides matching TRBD1. Losses at the gene ends were 5 bases for V and 6 bases for J; bases not matched to a gene: 6. The CDR3 runs 14 residues. The V gene's germline CDR1 is SNHLY and CDR2 FYNNEI. CDR3 bases: TGTGCCAGCAGTCTAGGACAGGGATTTCAGCCCCAGCATTTT. Its protein is CASSLGQGFQPQHF.

The V and J genes are TRBV19 and TRBJ1-1; unclear D gene. This CDR3 region has 12 residues. Trimming took off 5 bases at V and 7 bases at J, with 11 bases between the two ends. Germline lookup yields CDR1 LNHDA and CDR2 SQIVND (reference sequence). In nucleotides, the CDR3 is TGTGCCAGTAGTGGATACGGAGTTGAAGCTTTCTTT. This encodes CASSGYGVEAFF. Full variable domain (remainder filled in from reference TRBV19 and TRBJ1-1): DGGITQSPKYLFRKEGQNVTLSCEQNLNHDAMYWYRQDPGQGLRLIYYSQIVNDFQKGDIAEGYSVSREKKESFPLTVTSAQKNPTAFYLCASSGYGVEAFFGQGTRLTVV.

J is TRBJ2-7 and V is TRBV6-5; 9 nucleotides match TRBD1. V lost 6 bases and J lost 5; bases outside the gene matches: 11. The length of the CDR3 is 15 residues. CDR1 is MNHEY, CDR2 SVGAGI, per germline. CDR3 residues: CASSLRGTGNDEQYV. DNA for the CDR3: TGTGCCAGCAGCCTCCGAGGGACAGGGAACGACGAGCAGTACGTC.

This chain connects TRBV6-5 to TRBJ1-4; 7 nucleotides match TRBD1. V dropped 8 bases and J dropped 8; count of bases not matched to a gene: 8. CDR3 length: 13 amino acids. Germline V gene lookup returns CDR1 MNHEY and CDR2 SVGAGI. CDR3 nucleotide sequence: TGTGCCAGCCGCACAGGGGTGGGGGAAAAACTGTTTTTT. Its protein product is CASRTGVGEKLFF.

The chain links TRBV5-1 to TRBJ1-1, with D uncertain. V lost 0 bases and J lost 1, with 7 bases in between. This CDR3 contains 14 residues. CDR1 is SGHRS and CDR2 is YFSETQ in the germline V gene. The CDR3 DNA sequence: TGCGCCAGCAGCTTGGAATCGCGGAACACTGAAGCTTTCTTT. Translating it yields CASSLESRNTEAFF.

The V and J genes are TRBV9 and TRBJ1-3; D might be TRBD1 (5 bases). The CDR3 is 16 amino acids. Germline V CDR1 and CDR2: SGDLS, YYNGEE. V lost 0 bases and J 1 base, leaving 11 bases between the germline ends. CDR3 amino acids: CASSVGPPGSGNTIYF. The CDR3 DNA is TGTGCCAGCAGCGTAGGCCCCCCAGGGTCTGGAAACACCATATATTTT.

The rearrangement joins TRBV11-2 to TRBJ2-6; TRBD1 is a possible D gene (6 bases). From germline, CDR1 is SGHAT and CDR2 FQNNGV. V lost 2 bases and J 0 bases, leaving 17 bases between the germline ends. This CDR3 contains 19 residues. CDR3 protein: CASSLRDKAFSSGANVLTF. The CDR3 DNA reads as TGTGCCAGCAGCTTACGGGACAAGGCTTTTTCCTCTGGGGCCAACGTCCTGACTTTC.

The rearrangement links TRBV27 to TRBJ1-2; 9 bases are a match to TRBD1. Germline-derived CDR1 and CDR2 are MNHEY and SMNVEV (reference sequence). This CDR3 has 17 amino acids. The V segment lost 1 base and the J segment 6 bases; nucleotides outside the gene matches: 12. The CDR3 here is CASSLFGDRVPLDGYTF. The CDR3, as DNA: TGTGCCAGCAGTTTATTCGGGGACAGGGTTCCTTTGGATGGCTACACCTTC.

The chain combines TRBV4-1 with TRBJ2-4; the match to TRBD1 covers 7 bases. The germline CDR1 and CDR2 sequences are MGHRA and YSYEKL. This CDR3 comprises 16 residues. Losses at the gene ends were 0 bases for V and 1 base for J; bases not matched to a gene: 3. This chain's CDR3 is CASSQDKGAAKNIQYF. DNA for the CDR3: TGCGCCAGCAGCCAAGATAAGGGGGCGGCCAAAAACATTCAGTACTTC.

The chain combines TRBV5-5 with TRBJ1-6; tentatively, D is TRBD1 (5 bases). Germline CDR1 is SGHKS and CDR2 is YYEKEE (reference sequence). V lost 0 bases, J lost 8 bases, and 15 bases lay in between. This CDR3 contains 16 residues. The CDR3 region is CASSLAPRASDSPLHF. The DNA of the CDR3 is TGTGCCAGCAGCTTGGCCCCCAGGGCGTCGGATTCACCCCTCCACTTT.

V gene TRBV19 combines with J gene TRBJ1-4, with 10 bases that match TRBD1. CDR1 is LNHDA, CDR2 SQIVND, per germline (reference sequence). The CDR3 contains 15 residues. Germline trimming cut 5 bases from V and 6 bases from J; bases unmatched to any gene: 6. CDR3: CASSSIGTGDEKLFF. CDR3 nucleotide sequence: TGTGCCAGTAGTTCCATCGGGACAGGGGATGAAAAACTGTTTTTT.

The chain links TRBV29-1 to TRBJ1-1; D is uncertain. The V end lost 3 bases, the J end lost 10 bases, and 3 bases lay between the germline ends. This CDR3 region has 8 residues. In germline, CDR1 is SQVTM, CDR2 ANQGSEA. The CDR3 coding sequence is TGCAGCGTTGACGTAGCTTTCTTT. As protein: CSVDVAFF.

This clone was counted between two and nine times. This chain uses TRBV6-5 with TRBJ1-1; 7 bases line up with TRBD1. CDR1 and CDR2 (germline): MNHEY, SVGAGI. There are 15 residues in the CDR3. V lost 2 bases to trimming and J lost 3 bases; unmatched junction nucleotides: 6. DNA for the CDR3: TGTGCCAGCAGTTACGGGACAGCAACGTACACTGAAGCTTTCTTT. Translated, it gives CASSYGTATYTEAFF.